Shown below are 24 T cell receptor beta chains from a single sample sequenced in a study of blood T cell repertoires in COVID-19. Profiling relied on immunoSEQ multiplex PCR, and the TCRdb table lists in-frame clones only, not all of them. Of some 140,000 clones listed, 78% were seen once; the top ten hold approximately 11%. The sample taken for sequencing was peripheral blood. The source of these receptors is a man aged 55 to 70 who had recovered from COVID-19.

The chain uses TRBV19 and TRBJ1-4, with 7 bases aligning to TRBD1. The germline CDR1 and CDR2 sequences are LNHDA and SQIVND (reference sequence). Losses at the gene ends were 7 bases for V and 5 bases for J; bases not matched to a gene: 10. The CDR3 consists of 15 residues. CDR3 residues: CASTPPGQPNEKLFF. The CDR3 nucleotides are TGTGCCAGTACTCCTCCGGGACAGCCGAATGAAAAACTGTTTTTT.

The chain links TRBV4-3 to TRBJ1-2, with a weak D call TRBD1 (5 bases). Germline values: CDR1 LGHNA, CDR2 YSLEER. The CDR3 extends over 17 amino acids. V was clipped by 2 bases and J by 6 bases, with 22 bases between them. This chain's CDR3 is CASSQFPRGGGGNGYTF. DNA of the CDR3: TGCGCCAGCAGCCAATTTCCTCGCGGGGGTGGAGGCAATGGCTACACCTTC.

J is TRBJ2-1 and V is TRBV5-4; D is unresolved. The germline V gene has CDR1 SGHNT and CDR2 YYREEE (reference sequence). Trimming shortened V by 4 bases and J by 0 bases, and 11 bases separated the two germline ends. The CDR3 length is 15 residues. The CDR3 region is CASSLGLGSYNEQFF. CDR3 coding DNA: TGTGCCAGCAGCCTGGGCCTAGGCTCCTACAATGAGCAGTTCTTC.

This sequence joins TRBV4-2 and TRBJ2-3; TRBD2 agrees at 10 bases. V dropped 2 bases and J dropped 2; count of bases not matched to a gene: 10. The germline V gene has CDR1 LGHNA and CDR2 YNFKEQ. The CDR3 runs to 18 residues. In nucleotides, the CDR3 is TGTGCCAGCAGCCAAAACGTTTGGCTAGCGGGGGACACAGATACGCAGTATTTT. Translated, it gives CASSQNVWLAGDTDTQYF.

The J gene is TRBJ2-4, the V gene TRBV28; D call uncertain. CDR1 and CDR2 (germline): MDHEN, SYDVKM. The CDR3 is 15 amino acids. V was trimmed by 2 bases and J by 0 bases, leaving 8 bases between them. The CDR3 DNA reads as TGTGCCAGCAGTTTAAACAGCCTAGCCAAAAACATTCAGTACTTC. It yields the protein CASSLNSLAKNIQYF. The full variable domain, completed using reference TRBV28 and TRBJ2-4, is DVKVTQSSRYLVKRTGEKVFLECVQDMDHENMFWYRQDPGLGLRLIYFSYDVKMKEKGDIPEGYSVSREKKERFSLILESASTNQTSMYLCASSLNSLAKNIQYFGAGTRLSVL.

Concerning this clone itself: This may stem from a read error, because a much larger clone lies one nucleotide away. This chain uses TRBV10-3 with TRBJ2-7; D might be TRBD2 (5 bases). V was cut by 11 bases and J by 5 bases, with 16 bases left in between. The CDR3 has 12 residues. Germline CDR1 reads ENHRY; CDR2 reads SYGVKD. The CDR3 spells CADGEGFDEQYF. CDR3 bases: TGTGCCGACGGGGAAGGGTTCGACGAGCAGTACTTC.

This chain uses TRBV28 with TRBJ1-1; the match to TRBD1 covers 7 bases. Germline assignment: CDR1 MDHEN and CDR2 SYDVKM. Unmatched junction bases numbered 18, after V lost 6 bases and J lost 8 bases. This CDR3 is 16 amino acids long. As DNA, the CDR3 is TGTGCCAGCAGCCCAGCCGGGACAGCTTATGGCGGAGAAGCTTTCTTT. It translates to CASSPAGTAYGGEAFF.

The chain has TRBV6-5 and TRBJ1-1, with 7 positions matching TRBD1. The CDR3 sequence is 14 residues long. Germline loops: CDR1 MNHEY, CDR2 SVGAGI. The V and J ends lost 6 bases and 3 bases, in that order; junction bases with no gene match: 7. The CDR3 sequence: CASRKGQEDTEAFF. For the CDR3, the DNA is TGTGCCAGCAGAAAAGGACAGGAGGACACTGAAGCTTTCTTT.

This chain joins TRBV19 and TRBJ2-3, with 14 bases aligning to TRBD2. Unmatched junction bases numbered 3, after V lost 4 bases and J lost 6 bases. Per germline, CDR1 LNHDA and CDR2 SQIVND (reference sequence). The CDR3 is 15 residues long. In nucleotides, the CDR3 is TGTGCCAGTAGTACGACTAGCGGGGGGGCGGATACGCAGTATTTT. Its protein product is CASSTTSGGADTQYF.

This clone was seen a few times. The genes are TRBV6-2 or TRBV6-3 and TRBJ2-1; 8 positions match TRBD1. The CDR3 covers 11 residues. Trimming removed 6 bases from V and 13 bases from J; junction bases left unmatched: 5. CDR1 is MNHEY, CDR2 SVGEGT, per germline. CDR3 nucleotide sequence: TGTGCCAGCAGCATGGACAGGGTACAGTTCTTC. Amino acid sequence: CASSMDRVQFF.

The CDR3 region has the DNA TGTGCCAGCAGCTTAGCGCGGGATAGCGGGTACAATGAGCAGTTCTTC. This codes for CASSLARDSGYNEQFF. This sequence joins TRBV7-6 and TRBJ2-1; 7 positions agree with TRBD2. The CDR3 length is 16 residues. V lost 0 bases to trimming and J lost 4 bases; unmatched junction nucleotides: 6. The germline CDR1 and CDR2 sequences are SGHVS and FNYEAQ.

This chain joins TRBV7-3 and TRBJ2-5, with TRBD1 identical over 8 bases. The CDR3 is 15 amino acids. The ends lost 4 bases at V and 6 bases at J; junction bases unmatched: 10. CDR1 and CDR2 from the germline V gene are SGHTA and FQGTGA. The CDR3 loop reads CASSSRTGLGQTQYF. CDR3 nucleotide sequence: TGTGCCAGCAGCTCCCGGACAGGGTTGGGGCAGACCCAGTACTTC.

The rearrangement uses TRBV19 and TRBJ2-7; TRBD2 matches 8 bases. In germline, CDR1 is LNHDA, CDR2 SQIVND (reference sequence). The ends lost 4 bases at V and 2 bases at J; junction bases unmatched: 7. CDR3 length equals 15 residues. CDR3 DNA: TGTGCCAGTAGTAGGTTCGGGAGGGAGGCCTACGAGCAGTACTTC. Translated, it gives CASSRFGREAYEQYF. The variable domain in full, with the rest retrieved from reference TRBV19 and TRBJ2-7, is DGGITQSPKYLFRKEGQNVTLSCEQNLNHDAMYWYRQDPGQGLRLIYYSQIVNDFQKGDIAEGYSVSREKKESFPLTVTSAQKNPTAFYLCASSRFGREAYEQYFGPGTRLTVT.

V usage is TRBV5-1 and J usage is TRBJ2-1; the match to TRBD2 covers 9 bases. The trim removed 2 bases at V and 6 bases at J, leaving 6 bases unmatched. This CDR3 is 15 amino acids long. Germline assignment: CDR1 SGHRS and CDR2 YFSETQ. The CDR3 is CASSLAGGRPNEQFF. The CDR3 DNA sequence: TGCGCCAGCAGCTTAGCGGGGGGCCGCCCCAATGAGCAGTTCTTC. The whole variable domain, remainder taken from reference TRBV5-1 and TRBJ2-1, is KAGVTQTPRYLIKTRGQQVTLSCSPISGHRSVSWYQQTPGQGLQFLFEYFSETQRNKGNFPGRFSGRQFSNSRSEMNVSTLELGDSALYLCASSLAGGRPNEQFFGPGTRLTVL.

The V and J genes are TRBV4-2 and TRBJ1-1; tentatively, D is TRBD1 (6 bases). The CDR3 loop spans 15 amino acids. Germline CDR1 reads LGHNA; CDR2 reads YNFKEQ. V shed 0 bases and J shed 5 bases, with 13 bases lying between them. This chain's CDR3 is CASSQDRTARTEAFF. The CDR3 nucleotides read TGTGCCAGCAGCCAAGATCGGACAGCGCGGACTGAAGCTTTCTTT.

This clone was seen once. This chain uses TRBV20-1 with TRBJ1-6; D not certain. V dropped 6 bases and J dropped 5 bases, with 5 bases sitting between them. CDR3 size: 11 residues. Germline values: CDR1 DFQATT, CDR2 SNEGSKA (reference sequence). This CDR3 reads CSAQNNSPLHF. The CDR3 nucleotides read TGCAGTGCCCAAAATAATTCACCCCTCCACTTT.

This clone was found a few times. The rearrangement uses TRBV7-2 and TRBJ1-6; tentative D call: TRBD1 (5 bases). Trimming stripped 4 bases from V and 14 bases from J, with 18 bases between. The CDR3 spans 14 residues. Germline V lookup: CDR1 SGHTA, CDR2 FQGNSA. The CDR3 protein is CASSSAGTPPSLHF. The CDR3 DNA reads as TGTGCCAGCAGCTCGGCCGGGACTCCTCCTTCCCTCCACTTT.

The chain carries TRBV11-2 and TRBJ1-4; perhaps TRBD1 as D (6 bases). Germline-derived CDR1 and CDR2 are SGHAT and FQNNGV. V gave up 5 bases and J gave up 7 bases, with 14 bases separating them. This CDR3 has 14 residues. CDR3 residues: CASSITGMGEKLFF. CDR3 in DNA: TGTGCCAGCAGCATTACAGGGATGGGTGAAAAACTGTTTTTT.

The V call is TRBV5-6, the J call TRBJ1-2, with D possibly being TRBD1 (6 bases). Trimming cost V 5 bases and J 1 base, with 15 bases left between them. The CDR3 spans 15 residues. Germline CDR1 is SGHDT and CDR2 is YYEEEE. The CDR3 bases are TGTGCCAGCAGACCGGGACACGGATTTAACTATGGCTACACCTTC. Translation gives CASRPGHGFNYGYTF.

This chain links TRBV5-5 with TRBJ2-7; 7 bases map to TRBD2. The CDR3 totals 16 residues. Per germline, CDR1 SGHKS and CDR2 YYEKEE (reference sequence). With 4 bases clipped from V and 5 bases from J, the junction kept 15 bases outside the gene matches. CDR3 amino acids: CASSPRLAQGLDEQYF. The CDR3 DNA follows: TGTGCCAGCAGCCCGCGACTAGCTCAGGGACTCGACGAGCAGTACTTC.

This clone is a singleton in its sample. J is TRBJ2-3 and V is TRBV10-3; 11 bases agree with TRBD2. CDR1 and CDR2 from the germline V gene are ENHRY and SYGVKD. The junction had 4 bases not matched to a gene; V was cut back by 0 bases and J by 5 bases. The CDR3 extends over 16 amino acids. CDR3 residues: CAISESASGGIDTQYF. In DNA, the CDR3 is TGTGCCATCAGTGAGTCGGCTAGCGGGGGGATAGATACGCAGTATTTT.

This clone was picked up a small number of times. At one end the junction does not follow the germline gene, possibly because of a read error. The genes are TRBV6-1 and TRBJ2-5; TRBD2 agrees at 8 bases. CDR1 is MNHNS and CDR2 is SASEGT in the germline V gene. The CDR3 spans 15 residues. The CDR3 here is CASSQAGAYQETQYF. As DNA, the CDR3 is TGTGCCAGCAGTCAAGCGGGAGCGTACCAAGAGACCCAGTACTTC.

This clone has more than one count but fewer than ten. The CDR3 loop reads CASSLNSGGINEQFF. The DNA for the CDR3 is TGTGCCAGCAGCTTGAATAGCGGGGGGATCAATGAGCAGTTCTTC. The rearrangement uses TRBV5-4 and TRBJ2-1; 10 bases map to TRBD2. J lost 6 bases, V lost 1 base, and 4 bases had no gene match. The CDR3 has 15 residues. Germline assignment: CDR1 SGHNT and CDR2 YYREEE (reference sequence). The full variable domain, completed using reference TRBV5-4 and TRBJ2-1, is ETGVTQSPTHLIKTRGQQVTLRCSSQSGHNTVSWYQQALGQGPQFIFQYYREEENGRGNFPPRFSGLQFPNYSSELNVNALELDDSALYLCASSLNSGGINEQFFGPGTRLTVL.

This clone turned up a few times. The V gene is TRBV13, the J gene TRBJ1-2; the D gene is possibly TRBD1 (5 bases). Germline loops: CDR1 PRHDT, CDR2 FYEKMQ (reference sequence). The CDR3 runs 14 residues. V was clipped by 5 bases and J by 3 bases, with 13 bases between them. CDR3 sequence (DNA): TGTGCCAGCAGCAGAACAGGTCTCGACTATGGCTACACCTTC. Residues: CASSRTGLDYGYTF.